These 11 T cell receptor beta chains came from one sample sequenced in a study of T cell repertoires in cytomegalovirus infection. Via MiXCR, TCRdb re-called the reads, giving one row per CDR3 protein. The data show 200,000 to 300,000 distinct CDR3 sequences, around 8.7% seen once. Sample: PBMCs. The receptors were sampled from a human donor in good health (CMV status not recorded). Some clones in this sample may be carry-over from other donors' samples.

This clonotype was picked up many times. The J gene is TRBJ2-7, the V gene TRBV12-3 or TRBV12-4; D might be TRBD1 (6 bases). The CDR3 covers 13 residues. Trimming removed 7 bases from V and 5 bases from J, with 15 bases in between. CDR3 loop: CASTRRGMNEQYF. DNA for the CDR3: TGTGCCAGCACCCGAAGGGGGATGAACGAGCAGTACTTC.

This clonotype has just a few counts. The rearrangement uses TRBV7-6 and TRBJ2-7; D not resolved. The CDR3 length is 14 residues. Trimming took off 4 bases at V and 5 bases at J, with 15 bases between the two ends. Germline assignment: CDR1 SGHVS and CDR2 FNYEAQ. The CDR3 here is CASSSHFPLNEQYF. The DNA of the CDR3 is TGTGCCAGCAGCTCTCACTTCCCGCTAAACGAGCAGTACTTC.

A few counts support this clonotype. This chain links TRBV19 with TRBJ1-2, with TRBD1 identical over 10 bases. The CDR3 covers 16 residues. V shed 4 bases and J 4 bases; nucleotides not matched to a gene: 9. CDR1 is LNHDA and CDR2 is SQIVND in the germline V gene (reference sequence). CDR3 sequence: CASSTPGQGRSYGYTF. In DNA, the CDR3 is TGTGCCAGTAGTACCCCGGGACAGGGGAGGAGCTATGGCTACACCTTC.

This clonotype was seen repeatedly, ten times or more. This chain links TRBV7-2 with TRBJ2-7; no reliable D call. CDR1 and CDR2 from the germline V gene are SGHTA and FQGNSA. V was trimmed by 0 bases and J by 4 bases, leaving 10 bases between them. There are 14 residues in the CDR3. In nucleotides, the CDR3 is TGTGCCAGCAGCTTAGCAGTCTCCGATTACGAGCAGTACTTC. Protein product: CASSLAVSDYEQYF. The full variable domain, rest sourced from reference TRBV7-2 and TRBJ2-7, is GAGVSQSPSNKVTEKGKDVELRCDPISGHTALYWYRQSLGQGLEFLIYFQGNSAPDKSGLPSDRFSAERTGGSVSTLTIQRTQQEDSAVYLCASSLAVSDYEQYFGPGTRLTVT.

The rearrangement uses TRBV5-4 and TRBJ2-1; 8 nucleotides agree with TRBD2. The germline CDR1 and CDR2 sequences are SGHNT and YYREEE (reference sequence). This CDR3 region has 16 residues. V gave up 5 bases and J gave up 8 bases; unmatched junction bases: 15. In DNA form, the CDR3 reads TGTGCCAGCAGTCGCAGCGGGAGTCTTCCCGTCGATGAGCAGTTCTTC. This sequence encodes CASSRSGSLPVDEQFF.

This clonotype was recorded at least ten times. For the CDR3, the DNA is TGCAGCGTTGATCGCGGGAGCGGGGGGCGCCAAGAGACCCAGTACTTC. It yields the protein CSVDRGSGGRQETQYF. This chain connects TRBV29-1 to TRBJ2-5; 9 bases fit TRBD2. The CDR3 has 16 amino acids. The trim removed 3 bases at V and 1 base at J, leaving 9 bases unmatched. CDR1 and CDR2 from the germline V gene are SQVTM and ANQGSEA.

This clonotype was seen only a few times. CDR3 region: CASSNGGLAGWQETQYF. CDR3 nucleotide sequence: TGTGCCAGTAGTAATGGGGGACTAGCGGGGTGGCAAGAGACCCAGTACTTC. The J gene is TRBJ2-5, the V gene TRBV19; 13 positions agree with TRBD2. The germline V gene has CDR1 LNHDA and CDR2 SQIVND (reference sequence). The CDR3 is 17 amino acids. The junction had 7 bases not matched to a gene; V was cut back by 4 bases and J by 2 bases.

This clonotype occurred many times. The junction and the germline gene differ at one end; a read error may be behind it. The rearrangement links TRBV5-1 to TRBJ1-1, with 8 positions matching TRBD1. Germline V gives CDR1 SGHRS, CDR2 YFSETQ. The CDR3 sequence is 14 residues long. This CDR3 is CASSSGQGNTEAFF. CDR3 bases: TGTGCCAGCAGCTCCGGACAGGGAAACACTGAAGCTTTCTTT.

V and J are TRBV29-1 and TRBJ1-1; D gene uncertain. The length of the CDR3 is 13 residues. V gave up 2 bases and J gave up 0 bases, with 7 bases separating them. The germline gives CDR1 SQVTM, CDR2 ANQGSEA. The CDR3 DNA reads as TGCAGCGTTGAACGACCGCTGAACACTGAAGCTTTCTTT. Protein sequence: CSVERPLNTEAFF. The variable domain in full, completed from reference TRBV29-1 and TRBJ1-1, reads SAVISQKPSRDICQRGTSLTIQCQVDSQVTMMFWYRQQPGQSLTLIATANQGSEATYESGFVIDKFPISRPNLTFSTLTVSNMSPEDSSIYLCSVERPLNTEAFFGQGTRLTVV.

This clonotype was found many times. The chain is built from TRBV18 and TRBJ2-3; D may be TRBD1 (6 bases). With 4 bases removed from V and 4 bases from J, the gap between germline ends came to 15 bases. This CDR3 comprises 15 residues. CDR1 and CDR2 from the germline V gene are KGHSH and LQKENI. The CDR3: CASSLGQIPPDTQYF. Here the CDR3 DNA reads TGTGCCAGCTCACTTGGACAGATTCCCCCAGATACGCAGTATTTT. The variable domain in full, completed from reference TRBV18 and TRBJ2-3, reads NAGVMQNPRHLVRRRGQEARLRCSPMKGHSHVYWYRQLPEEGLKFMVYLQKENIIDESGMPKERFSAEFPKEGPSILRIQQVVRGDSAAYFCASSLGQIPPDTQYFGPGTRLTVL.

This clonotype was picked up a small number of times. The chain carries TRBV30 and TRBJ2-7; no firm D call. The CDR3 runs 13 residues. V shed 3 bases and J shed 12 bases, with 21 bases lying between them. CDR1 and CDR2 from the germline V gene are GTSNPN and SVGIG (reference sequence). CDR3 sequence: CAWSEDHGSSRYF. In DNA, the CDR3 is TGTGCCTGGAGCGAGGATCACGGGTCTTCGAGGTACTTC.